This is a list of T cell receptor beta chains from one sample in a study of blood T cell repertoires in COVID-19. Sequencing was performed with immunoSEQ multiplex PCR; in TCRdb, only in-frame clones are kept and a portion is missing. The sample records about 280,000 clones, 85% being singletons. Sequencing input: PBMCs or T cells enriched from blood (not recorded which). These receptors originate from a woman in her forties or fifties who had recovered from COVID-19. Each CDR3 is given with its conserved first and last residue. A D gene is named only where the DNA matches it firmly. Some rows mark clone size as missing; the rest say once, few, many or name a class of expanded clone.

CASSRTGPTGYTF,TGTGCCAGCAGCAGGACAGGTCCAACCGGCTACACCTTC,TRBJ1-2,TRBD1,TRBV12-3/TRBV12-4,13,-
CASSPQGRNQPQHF,TGCGCCAGCAGCCCACAGGGCAGGAATCAGCCCCAGCATTTT,TRBJ1-5,-,TRBV5-1,14,-
CASSETGVGSDTQYF,TGCGCCAGCAGTGAGACAGGGGTAGGCTCAGATACGCAGTATTTT,TRBJ2-3,TRBD1,TRBV10-1,15,-
CASSTSTGNEQYF,TGTGCCAGTAGTACATCGACAGGGAACGAGCAGTACTTC,TRBJ2-7,TRBD1,TRBV19,13,-
CASSQQGGGTEAFF,TGCGCCAGCAGCCAACAGGGAGGTGGCACTGAAGCTTTCTTT,TRBJ1-1,-,TRBV4-3,14,-
CASSPRTANEKLFF,TGTGCCAGCAGTCCTAGGACAGCTAATGAAAAACTGTTTTTT,TRBJ1-4,-,TRBV27,14,-
CASSPGTVNSGANVLTF,TGTGCCAGCAGCCCAGGGACAGTGAACTCTGGGGCCAACGTCCTGACTTTC,TRBJ2-6,TRBD1,TRBV3-1/TRBV3-2,17,-
CASSRQGNTEAFF,TGTGCCAGCAGCCGACAGGGGAACACTGAAGCTTTCTTT,TRBJ1-1,TRBD1,TRBV11-3,13,-
CASKGDRTFLGYTF,TGTGCCAGCAAGGGGGACAGGACTTTCCTCGGCTACACCTTC,TRBJ1-2,TRBD1,TRBV6-5,14,few
CASSPGQGSSSGANVLTF,TGTGCCAGCTCACCTGGACAGGGGTCGAGCTCTGGGGCCAACGTCCTGACTTTC,TRBJ2-6,TRBD1,TRBV18,18,-
CASSLAGQVVDEQYF,TGTGCCAGCAGCTTAGCGGGCCAGGTAGTGGACGAGCAGTACTTC,TRBJ2-7,-,TRBV7-9,15,few
CASSVAPGGQGGNGYTF,TGTGCCAGCAGCGTAGCCCCCGGGGGACAGGGAGGGAATGGCTACACCTTC,TRBJ1-2,TRBD1,TRBV9,17,-
CASSQVWDSGHGYTF,TGTGCCAGCAGCCAAGTATGGGACAGTGGGCATGGCTACACCTTC,TRBJ1-2,TRBD1,TRBV14,15,-
CASSQIQGVFSEQYF,TGTGCCAGCAGCCAAATCCAGGGTGTGTTTAGCGAGCAGTACTTC,TRBJ2-7,-,TRBV3-1/TRBV3-2,15,-
CASRYRGSSNQPQHF,TGTGCCAGTAGGTACAGGGGGAGTAGCAATCAGCCCCAGCATTTT,TRBJ1-5,TRBD1,TRBV19,15,-
CASSLYGGQSTDTQYF,TGTGCCAGCAGTTTATACGGGGGGCAGAGCACAGATACGCAGTATTTT,TRBJ2-3,-,TRBV27,16,-
CASSLMGASEQYF,TGCGCCAGCAGCTTAATGGGGGCTTCCGAGCAGTACTTC,TRBJ2-7,-,TRBV5-1,13,-
CASSPGTSGANPQFF,TGCGCCAGCAGTCCCGGGACTAGCGGGGCAAACCCACAGTTCTTC,TRBJ2-1,TRBD2,TRBV10-1,15,-
CATIGLAGETQYF,TGTGCCACTATCGGACTAGCAGGAGAGACCCAGTACTTC,TRBJ2-5,TRBD2,TRBV19,13,-
CAWSEGQGSNEKLFF,TGTGCCTGGAGTGAGGGCCAGGGGTCTAATGAAAAACTGTTTTTT,TRBJ1-4,-,TRBV30,15,-
CASRKREGYTGELFF,TGTGCCAGCAGGAAGCGGGAGGGCTATACCGGGGAGCTGTTTTTT,TRBJ2-2,TRBD2,TRBV3-1/TRBV3-2,15,few
CASSPRQGWSPLHF,TGTGCCAGCAGCCCTAGACAGGGTTGGTCACCCCTCCACTTT,TRBJ1-6,TRBD1,TRBV9,14,once
CSVDARSANYYGYTF,TGCAGCGTTGACGCACGGAGTGCCAATTACTATGGCTACACCTTC,TRBJ1-2,-,TRBV29-1,15,once
CASRTGKRRNSPLHF,TGTGCCAGCAGAACAGGGAAACGGAGGAATTCACCCCTCCACTTT,TRBJ1-6,-,TRBV27,15,-
CASLLTSASTDTQYF,TGTGCCAGCTTACTGACTAGCGCGAGCACAGATACGCAGTATTTT,TRBJ2-3,TRBD2,TRBV18,15,-
CASSEAAGVPRTQYF,TGTGCCAGCAGCGAGGCCGCGGGGGTCCCCAGGACCCAGTACTTC,TRBJ2-5,TRBD2,TRBV4-2,15,-
CASSPQTSTNEKLFF,TGTGCCAGTAGTCCACAGACCTCAACTAATGAAAAACTGTTTTTT,TRBJ1-4,-,TRBV19,15,-
CASSYWDRAYEQYF,TGTGCCAGCAGTTACTGGGACAGGGCGTACGAGCAGTACTTC,TRBJ2-7,TRBD1,TRBV6-5,14,-
CASSSRAVMGNTEAFF,TGTGCCAGCAGCTCCCGAGCGGTAATGGGGAACACTGAAGCTTTCTTT,TRBJ1-1,-,TRBV9,16,-
CASGKGASYEQYF,TGTGCCAGTGGGAAGGGGGCCTCCTACGAGCAGTACTTC,TRBJ2-7,TRBD1,TRBV19,13,-
CASSPRDRGLGANVLTF,TGTGCCAGCAGCCCACGGGACAGGGGGCTTGGGGCCAACGTCCTGACTTTC,TRBJ2-6,TRBD1,TRBV7-3,17,-
CASSPYAGQGESEAFF,TGTGCCAGCAGCCCCTACGCGGGACAGGGGGAGAGTGAAGCTTTCTTT,TRBJ1-1,TRBD1,TRBV7-8,16,-
CASSSRTGAPSQVTQYF,TGTGCCAGCAGTTCGCGGACAGGGGCCCCCTCACAGGTGACCCAGTACTTC,TRBJ2-5,TRBD1,TRBV28,17,-
CASRDRGQRSYEQYF,TGTGCCAGCCGGGACAGGGGGCAGAGATCCTACGAGCAGTACTTC,TRBJ2-7,TRBD1,TRBV5-4,15,few
CATQDRVGEQYF,TGTGCCACCCAAGACAGGGTTGGCGAGCAGTACTTC,TRBJ2-7,TRBD1,TRBV10-3,12,-
CASSVTGTGTAEAFF,TGTGCCAGCAGTGTCACAGGGACAGGGACCGCTGAAGCTTTCTTT,TRBJ1-1,TRBD1,TRBV6-4,15,-
CASSLDGGGNEQFF,TGCGCCAGCAGCTTGGATGGGGGCGGGAATGAGCAGTTCTTC,TRBJ2-1,-,TRBV5-1,14,-
CASTLGAGQGLVNEQFF,TGTGCCAGTACCTTAGGAGCGGGACAGGGCTTAGTCAATGAGCAGTTCTTC,TRBJ2-1,TRBD1,TRBV19,17,-
CASSPTGTNQPQHF,TGTGCCAGCAGCCCGACAGGAACCAATCAGCCCCAGCATTTT,TRBJ1-5,-,TRBV7-9,14,-
CASKLWGQMNTEAFF,TGTGCCAGTAAACTCTGGGGGCAGATGAACACTGAAGCTTTCTTT,TRBJ1-1,-,TRBV21-1,15,-
CAWTSYGGLNTEAFF,TGTGCCTGGACTTCCTATGGGGGGTTGAACACTGAAGCTTTCTTT,TRBJ1-1,-,TRBV30,15,-
CASAGAGVEANYGYTF,TGTGCTTCGGCAGGGGCAGGGGTGGAAGCTAACTATGGCTACACCTTC,TRBJ1-2,-,TRBV5-4,16,once
CASSQDRGSGPETQYF,TGTGCCAGCAGCCAAGATCGGGGTAGCGGGCCAGAGACCCAGTACTTC,TRBJ2-5,TRBD2,TRBV3-1/TRBV3-2,16,-
CASSRGTGGLTEAFF,TGTGCCAGCAGCCGGGGCACAGGGGGGCTAACTGAAGCTTTCTTT,TRBJ1-1,TRBD1,TRBV3-1/TRBV3-2,15,once
CASSLGTGSETQYF,TGTGCCAGTAGCCTCGGGACAGGGTCAGAGACCCAGTACTTC,TRBJ2-5,TRBD1,TRBV19,14,-
CASTGGANTGELFF,TGTGCCAGCACCGGTGGTGCGAACACCGGGGAGCTGTTTTTT,TRBJ2-2,-,TRBV6-5,14,-
CASSWGQGHEQYF,TGTGCCAGCAGCTGGGGACAGGGCCACGAGCAGTACTTC,TRBJ2-7,TRBD1,TRBV7-6,13,-
CASSLGSSGQRNNEQFF,TGCGCCAGCAGCTTGGGTTCAAGCGGCCAAAGGAACAATGAGCAGTTCTTC,TRBJ2-1,-,TRBV5-1,17,-
CASSLVSEPYEQYF,TGCGCCAGCAGCTTGGTCTCGGAGCCCTACGAGCAGTACTTC,TRBJ2-7,-,TRBV5-1,14,-
CASSSTFAAENQPQHF,TGTGCCAGCAGTTCTACTTTCGCGGCAGAAAATCAGCCCCAGCATTTT,TRBJ1-5,-,TRBV6-5,16,-
CSATGGGRGQGTEAFF,TGCAGCGCTACAGGGGGGGGCCGAGGGCAGGGCACTGAAGCTTTCTTT,TRBJ1-1,TRBD1,TRBV29-1,16,-
CASREGASGNNEQFF,TGTGCCAGCAGGGAAGGGGCTAGCGGGAACAATGAGCAGTTCTTC,TRBJ2-1,TRBD2,TRBV5-4,15,-
CASSPGTGPLDEQFF,TGTGCCAGCTCCCCCGGGACAGGGCCTTTGGATGAGCAGTTCTTC,TRBJ2-1,TRBD1,TRBV18,15,-